This TCR beta chain was retrieved from a study of cytomegalovirus exposure and HLA in healthy donors. Regarding the study as a whole: Fewer N-insertions than the 666-donor mean were reportedly shown by an Asian-associated ancestry cluster in a later analysis. Testing in vitro showed a few CMV-associated chains specific for CMV antigens. Association of a missense DCLRE1C variant with TCR beta V- and J-gene trimming was reported in a later analysis.

The PCR employed 60 Vbeta primers together with 13 Jbeta primers. Libraries were prepared by immunoSEQ multiplex PCR; TCRdb keeps only in-frame clonotypes and omits some of them. The sample consists of about 230,000 clones, just under 85% of them appearing once. This CDR3 has 11 amino acids. The germline gives CDR1 SGHNT, CDR2 YENEEA. The germline V and J ends were trimmed by 5 bases and 5 bases, with 6 bases remaining between them. Remarks on this clone: Its antigen is not known.

The sample taken for sequencing was PBMCs. This clonotype originated in a woman between 40 and 55 years old in good health and CMV-seronegative. This sequence joins TRBV11-3 and TRBJ1-1; D gene ambiguous. Written as DNA, the CDR3 is TGTGCCAGCAGCCCGGGGACTGAAGCTTTCTTT. Translated: CASSPGTEAFF.